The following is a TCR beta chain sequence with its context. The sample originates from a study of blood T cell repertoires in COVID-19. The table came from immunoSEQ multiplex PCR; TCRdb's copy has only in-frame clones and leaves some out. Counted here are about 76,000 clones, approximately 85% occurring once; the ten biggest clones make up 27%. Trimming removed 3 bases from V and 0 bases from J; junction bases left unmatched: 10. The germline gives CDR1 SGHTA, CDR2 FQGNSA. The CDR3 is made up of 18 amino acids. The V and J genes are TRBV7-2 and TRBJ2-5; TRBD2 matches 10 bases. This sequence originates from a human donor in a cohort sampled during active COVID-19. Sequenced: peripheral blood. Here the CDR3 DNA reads TGTGCCAGCAGCTTTGGGCTAGCGGGGGCTAAGTACCAAGAGACCCAGTACTTC. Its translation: CASSFGLAGAKYQETQYF.